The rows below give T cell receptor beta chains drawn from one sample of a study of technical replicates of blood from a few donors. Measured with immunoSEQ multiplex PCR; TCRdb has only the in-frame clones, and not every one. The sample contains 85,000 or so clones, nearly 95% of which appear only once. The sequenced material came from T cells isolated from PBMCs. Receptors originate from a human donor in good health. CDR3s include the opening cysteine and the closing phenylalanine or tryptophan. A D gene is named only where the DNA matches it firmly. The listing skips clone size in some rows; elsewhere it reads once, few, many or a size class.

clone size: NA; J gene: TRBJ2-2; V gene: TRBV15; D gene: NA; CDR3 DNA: TGTGCCACCAGCAGAGGCGGGGCCATCGGAGGCACCGGGGAGCTGTTTTTT; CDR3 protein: CATSRGGAIGGTGELFF
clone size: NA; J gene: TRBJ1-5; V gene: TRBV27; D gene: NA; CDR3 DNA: TGTGCCAGCAGGCAGGGGTCCAATCAGCCCCAGCATTTT; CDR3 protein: CASRQGSNQPQHF
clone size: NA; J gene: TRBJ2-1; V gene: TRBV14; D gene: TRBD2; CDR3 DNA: TGTGCCAGCAGCCAACTAGCGGGAGGGCGCAATGAGCAGTTCTTC; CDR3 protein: CASSQLAGGRNEQFF
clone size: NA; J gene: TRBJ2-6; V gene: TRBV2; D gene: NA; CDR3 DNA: TGTGCCAGCAGGCTTGACAGTATAAACTCTGGGGCCAACGTCCTGACTTTC; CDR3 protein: CASRLDSINSGANVLTF
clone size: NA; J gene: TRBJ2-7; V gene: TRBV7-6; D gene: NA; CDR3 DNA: TGTGCCAGCAGCCCTACAGGGGCGGGGGAGCAGTACTTC; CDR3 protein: CASSPTGAGEQYF
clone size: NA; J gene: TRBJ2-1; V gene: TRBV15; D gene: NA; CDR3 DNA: TGTGCCACCGAGCGTCTGGGGGGACACAATGAGCAGTTCTTC; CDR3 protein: CATERLGGHNEQFF
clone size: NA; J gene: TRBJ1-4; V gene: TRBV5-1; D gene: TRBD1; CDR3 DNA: TGCGCCAGCAGCCTGGGACAGGATCAAGGGGAAAAACTGTTTTTT; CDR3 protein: CASSLGQDQGEKLFF
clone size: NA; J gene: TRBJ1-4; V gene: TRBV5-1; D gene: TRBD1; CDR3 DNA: TGCGCCAGCAGCTTGGCGGGACAGCCCGGTGAGGAACTGTTTTTT; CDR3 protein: CASSLAGQPGEELFF
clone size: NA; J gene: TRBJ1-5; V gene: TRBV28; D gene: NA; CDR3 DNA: TGTGCCAGCAGTCCCAGGGGAAGCAATCAGCCCCAGCATTTT; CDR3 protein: CASSPRGSNQPQHF
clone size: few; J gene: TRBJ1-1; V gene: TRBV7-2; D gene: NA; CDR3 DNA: TGTGCCAGCAGCTTAGGCCCCAGGGGGAACACTGAAGCTTTCTTT; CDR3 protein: CASSLGPRGNTEAFF
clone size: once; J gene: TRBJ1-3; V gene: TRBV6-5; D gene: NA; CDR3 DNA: TGTGCCAGCAGTTACGGGAGCTCTGGAAACACCATATATTTT; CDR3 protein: CASSYGSSGNTIYF
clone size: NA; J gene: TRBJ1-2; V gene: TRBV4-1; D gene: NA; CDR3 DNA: TGCGCCAGCAGCCAAGAATCCGTGATGGAGGGTTCCGCTGGCTACACCTTC; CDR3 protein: CASSQESVMEGSAGYTF
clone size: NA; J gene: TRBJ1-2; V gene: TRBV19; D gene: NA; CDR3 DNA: TGTGCCAGTAGTATAGCCCCCGGGGTGGGTTATGGCTACACCTTC; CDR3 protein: CASSIAPGVGYGYTF
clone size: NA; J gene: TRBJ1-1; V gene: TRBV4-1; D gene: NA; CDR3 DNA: TGCGCCAGCAGCCAAGTCACTGGGGAGGGCACTGAAGCTTTCTTT; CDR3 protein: CASSQVTGEGTEAFF
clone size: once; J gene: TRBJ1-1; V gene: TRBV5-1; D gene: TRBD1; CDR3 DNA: TGCGCCAGCAGCACCGGACAGGGGGGCACTGAAGCTTTCTTT; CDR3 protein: CASSTGQGGTEAFF
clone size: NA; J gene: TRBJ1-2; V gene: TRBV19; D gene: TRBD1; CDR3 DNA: TGTGCCAGTAGTTTGAGGACAGGGGGCCATGATGGTGGCTACACCTTC; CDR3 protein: CASSLRTGGHDGGYTF
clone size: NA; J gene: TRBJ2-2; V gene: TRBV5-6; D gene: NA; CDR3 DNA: TGTGCCAGCAGCTTACGGCTTCCACGGGGCACCGGGGAGCTGTTTTTT; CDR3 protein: CASSLRLPRGTGELFF
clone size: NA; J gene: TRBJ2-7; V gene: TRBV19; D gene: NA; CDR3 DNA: TGTGCCAGTAGTATAGAGTACGAGGCCCGCGAGCAGTACTTC; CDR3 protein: CASSIEYEAREQYF
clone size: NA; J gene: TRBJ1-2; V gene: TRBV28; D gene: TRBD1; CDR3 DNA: TGTGCCAGCAGTTTATCGGACAGGGAAGGCACTGGCTACACCTTC; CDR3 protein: CASSLSDREGTGYTF
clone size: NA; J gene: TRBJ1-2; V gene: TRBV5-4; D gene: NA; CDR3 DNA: TGTGCCAGCAGCTTGGCGGGGACTGGTTTCATTGGCTACACCTTC; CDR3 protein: CASSLAGTGFIGYTF
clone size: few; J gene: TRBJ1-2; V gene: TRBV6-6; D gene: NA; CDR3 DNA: TGTGCCAGCACCGAATCGGCAGGGGTCCACACCTTC; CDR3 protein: CASTESAGVHTF
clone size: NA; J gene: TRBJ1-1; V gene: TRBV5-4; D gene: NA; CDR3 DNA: TGTGCCAGCAGCTTGGGGAGAACAGGGAGGGGACCTGAAGCTTTCTTT; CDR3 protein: CASSLGRTGRGPEAFF
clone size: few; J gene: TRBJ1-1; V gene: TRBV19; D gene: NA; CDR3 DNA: TGTGCCAGTAGTATCGGGATTGTAGGGAACACTGAAGCTTTCTTT; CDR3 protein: CASSIGIVGNTEAFF
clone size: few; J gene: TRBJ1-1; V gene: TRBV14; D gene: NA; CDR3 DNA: TGTGCCAGCAGCCCGAACTCTAAAAATGAAGCTTTCTTT; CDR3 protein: CASSPNSKNEAFF
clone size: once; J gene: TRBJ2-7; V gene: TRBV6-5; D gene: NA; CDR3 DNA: TGTGCCAGCAGTCCCTCGTGGGGCAGGCCCTACGAGCAGTACTTC; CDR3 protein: CASSPSWGRPYEQYF
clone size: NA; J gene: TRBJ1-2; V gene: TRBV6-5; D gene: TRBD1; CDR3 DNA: TGTGCCAGCACCCCCGGGACAGGGTTGAACTATGGCTACACCTTC; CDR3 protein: CASTPGTGLNYGYTF
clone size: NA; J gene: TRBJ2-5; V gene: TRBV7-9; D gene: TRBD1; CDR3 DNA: TGTGCCAGCAGGACAGGGGGTCCGGGGGCCCAGTACTTC; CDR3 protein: CASRTGGPGAQYF
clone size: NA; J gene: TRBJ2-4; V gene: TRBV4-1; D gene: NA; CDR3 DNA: TGCGCCAGCAGCCAGGTCACAGGGAAAAACATTCAGTACTTC; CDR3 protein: CASSQVTGKNIQYF
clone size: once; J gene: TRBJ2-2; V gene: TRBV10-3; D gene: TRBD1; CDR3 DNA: TGTGCCTCATCTCCCGGGACAGCCAACACCGGGGAGCTGTTTTTT; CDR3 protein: CASSPGTANTGELFF
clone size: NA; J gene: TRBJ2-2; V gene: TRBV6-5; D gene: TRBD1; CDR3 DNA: TGTGCCAGCAGTTACCGACAGGGGGGGAACACCGGGGAGCTGTTTTTT; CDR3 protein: CASSYRQGGNTGELFF
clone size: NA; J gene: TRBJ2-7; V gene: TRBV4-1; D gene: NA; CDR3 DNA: TGCGCCAGCAGCCAAGTTCGTGACGAGCAGTACTTC; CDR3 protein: CASSQVRDEQYF
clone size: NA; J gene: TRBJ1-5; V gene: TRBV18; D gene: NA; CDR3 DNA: TGTGCCAGCTCACTGTTACAGGGTGTTGACTGGAATCAGCCCCAGCATTTT; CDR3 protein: CASSLLQGVDWNQPQHF
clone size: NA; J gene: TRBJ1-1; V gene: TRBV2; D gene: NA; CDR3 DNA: TGTGCCAGCAGTGCAGGGAGGGCCCTTTACGCTTTCTTT; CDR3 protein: CASSAGRALYAFF
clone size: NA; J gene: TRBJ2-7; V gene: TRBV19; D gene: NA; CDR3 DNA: TGTGCCAGTAGTCCCCGGGTATCGTACGACGAGCAGTACTTC; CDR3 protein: CASSPRVSYDEQYF
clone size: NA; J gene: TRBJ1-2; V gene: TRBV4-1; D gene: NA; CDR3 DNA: TGCGCCAGCAGCCCTCCGGGGGGAGATGGCTACACCTTC; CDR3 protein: CASSPPGGDGYTF
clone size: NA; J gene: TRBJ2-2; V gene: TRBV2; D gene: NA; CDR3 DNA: TGTGCCAGCCGGTGGTACGGGGAGCTGTTTTTT; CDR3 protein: CASRWYGELFF
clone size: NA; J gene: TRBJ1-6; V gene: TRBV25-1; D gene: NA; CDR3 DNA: TGTGCCAGCAGTGAATACAGGGATTCACCCCTCCACTTT; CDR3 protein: CASSEYRDSPLHF
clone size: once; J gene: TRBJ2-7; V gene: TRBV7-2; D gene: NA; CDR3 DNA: TGTGCCAGCAGCGTCACCTACGAGCAGTACTTC; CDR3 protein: CASSVTYEQYF
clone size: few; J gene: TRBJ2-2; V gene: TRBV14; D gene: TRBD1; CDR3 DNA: TGTGCCAGCAGCCAACCAGGGGGCGTGAACACCGGGGAGCTGTTTTTT; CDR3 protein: CASSQPGGVNTGELFF